The rows below give T cell receptor beta chains drawn from one sample of a study of identical twins. TCRdb reanalysed the 5' RACE reads using MiXCR and keeps one entry per CDR3 protein. The data show some 1,600,000 distinct CDR3 sequences, with around 29% seen just once and around 0.3% held by the top ten. The sequencing sample was made of cord blood. These receptors came from a newborn girl in good health. Each CDR3 is given with its conserved first and last residue. A D gene is named only where the DNA matches it firmly. Clone size, where shown, is once, few, many, or a class for clones that have expanded.

d_call: NA; v_call: TRBV12-3/TRBV12-4; clone_size: NA; j_call: TRBJ1-3; cdr3_nt: TGTGCCAACAGACGGGTGAACTCTGGAAACACCATATATTTT; cdr3_aa: CANRRVNSGNTIYF
d_call: NA; v_call: TRBV10-2; clone_size: NA; j_call: TRBJ2-2; cdr3_nt: TGCGCCAGCACTCTAGCGCCCGGGGAGCTGTTTTTT; cdr3_aa: CASTLAPGELFF
d_call: NA; v_call: TRBV6-5; clone_size: NA; j_call: TRBJ2-3; cdr3_nt: TGTGCCAGCAGTTACTCGATCGGGGGGCCCCACTACACAGATACGCAGTATTTT; cdr3_aa: CASSYSIGGPHYTDTQYF
d_call: NA; v_call: TRBV20-1; clone_size: NA; j_call: TRBJ1-5; cdr3_nt: TGCAGTGCTAGTCACCGGGACGGGGGTCAGCCCCAGCATTTT; cdr3_aa: CSASHRDGGQPQHF
d_call: NA; v_call: TRBV6-2/TRBV6-3; clone_size: NA; j_call: TRBJ1-5; cdr3_nt: TGTGCCAGTCTTCAGGGGCTCGGGCAGCCCCAGCATTTT; cdr3_aa: CASLQGLGQPQHF
d_call: TRBD2; v_call: TRBV5-1; clone_size: NA; j_call: TRBJ2-7; cdr3_nt: TGCGCCAGCAGCTTGGCCGGGCGGGAGGGCTACAATGAGCAGTACTTC; cdr3_aa: CASSLAGREGYNEQYF
d_call: TRBD1; v_call: TRBV29-1; clone_size: few; j_call: TRBJ2-7; cdr3_nt: TGCAGCGTCCGGACAGGGGGCTACGAGCAGTACTTC; cdr3_aa: CSVRTGGYEQYF
d_call: NA; v_call: TRBV20-1; clone_size: NA; j_call: TRBJ2-3; cdr3_nt: TGCAGTGCTAGGCCGGTCCTCGTCACAGATACGCAGTATTTT; cdr3_aa: CSARPVLVTDTQYF
d_call: TRBD2; v_call: TRBV10-3; clone_size: NA; j_call: TRBJ2-7; cdr3_nt: TGTGCCATCAGTGGGACTAGTTTTTACGAGCAGTACTTC; cdr3_aa: CAISGTSFYEQYF
d_call: TRBD1; v_call: TRBV5-1; clone_size: NA; j_call: TRBJ2-5; cdr3_nt: TGCGCCAGCAGCTTCCCCGACAGGGACATCTACAATGAGCAGTACTTC; cdr3_aa: CASSFPDRDIYNEQYF
d_call: NA; v_call: TRBV5-6; clone_size: many; j_call: TRBJ2-3; cdr3_nt: TGTGCCAGCAGTTTCGAAGTTAGACGCAACACAGATACGCAGTATTTT; cdr3_aa: CASSFEVRRNTDTQYF
d_call: TRBD1; v_call: TRBV10-3; clone_size: NA; j_call: TRBJ2-3; cdr3_nt: TGTGCCATCAATGAGTCGGGTGGGACAGGGAATACAGATACGCAGTATTTT; cdr3_aa: CAINESGGTGNTDTQYF
d_call: TRBD1; v_call: TRBV27; clone_size: NA; j_call: TRBJ1-2; cdr3_nt: TGTGCCAGCAGCCCAGGGGGGGGGCCCAACTATGGCTACACCTTC; cdr3_aa: CASSPGGGPNYGYTF
d_call: TRBD2; v_call: TRBV4-1; clone_size: NA; j_call: TRBJ2-1; cdr3_nt: TGCGCCAGCAGCCAATCGGCAGCGGGGGTAGCCTACAATGAGCAGTTCTTC; cdr3_aa: CASSQSAAGVAYNEQFF
d_call: NA; v_call: TRBV5-1; clone_size: few; j_call: TRBJ2-5; cdr3_nt: TGCGCCAGCAGCTTGGCTTCACATACTCCGGGGACCCAGTACTTC; cdr3_aa: CASSLASHTPGTQYF
d_call: TRBD2; v_call: TRBV20-1; clone_size: NA; j_call: TRBJ2-7; cdr3_nt: TGCAGTGCCAGACTAGCGGGGTTTTCCTACGAGCAGTACTTC; cdr3_aa: CSARLAGFSYEQYF
d_call: NA; v_call: TRBV29-1; clone_size: NA; j_call: TRBJ1-2; cdr3_nt: TGCAGCGTTGAAGACCAGCAGGCAGGCTATGGCTACACCTTC; cdr3_aa: CSVEDQQAGYGYTF
d_call: TRBD2; v_call: TRBV2; clone_size: NA; j_call: TRBJ2-3; cdr3_nt: TGTGCCAGCAGTAGACGCCCGGGACTAGCGGGCACAGATACGCAGTATTTT; cdr3_aa: CASSRRPGLAGTDTQYF
d_call: NA; v_call: TRBV9; clone_size: once; j_call: TRBJ1-2; cdr3_nt: TGTGCCAGCAGCGTAGCGGGATTTGAGGCAGGGTATGGCTACACCTTC; cdr3_aa: CASSVAGFEAGYGYTF
d_call: NA; v_call: TRBV27; clone_size: few; j_call: TRBJ2-1; cdr3_nt: TGTGCCAGCAGTTTAGCCCCGGGAAGGGGGTCCTACAATGAGCAGTTCTTC; cdr3_aa: CASSLAPGRGSYNEQFF
d_call: TRBD2; v_call: TRBV12-3/TRBV12-4; clone_size: few; j_call: TRBJ2-1; cdr3_nt: TGTGCCAGCAGCCACCGACTAGCGGGCCACAATGAGCAGTTCTTC; cdr3_aa: CASSHRLAGHNEQFF
d_call: NA; v_call: TRBV6-5; clone_size: NA; j_call: TRBJ2-2; cdr3_nt: TGTGCCAGCAGTTACCTGGGGCTGAACACCGGGGAGCTGTTTTTT; cdr3_aa: CASSYLGLNTGELFF
d_call: TRBD1; v_call: TRBV29-1; clone_size: NA; j_call: TRBJ2-7; cdr3_nt: TGCAGCGTTGAACTAGGGACAGGCTCGTCCTACGAGCAGTACTTC; cdr3_aa: CSVELGTGSSYEQYF
d_call: TRBD2; v_call: TRBV27; clone_size: few; j_call: TRBJ2-7; cdr3_nt: TGTGCCAGCAGTCGATTTTACGGCGGGGGTAACTACGAGCAGTACTTC; cdr3_aa: CASSRFYGGGNYEQYF
d_call: TRBD2; v_call: TRBV5-6; clone_size: NA; j_call: TRBJ2-3; cdr3_nt: TGTGCCAGCAGCCCAAAGCGGGGGACGCAGTATTTT; cdr3_aa: CASSPKRGTQYF
d_call: TRBD2; v_call: TRBV4-1; clone_size: NA; j_call: TRBJ2-2; cdr3_nt: TGCGCCAGCAGCCAAGATCGGAGCGGGAGGGCCCGGGTCACCGGGGAGCTGTTTTTT; cdr3_aa: CASSQDRSGRARVTGELFF
d_call: NA; v_call: TRBV29-1; clone_size: once; j_call: TRBJ1-2; cdr3_nt: TGCAGCGTTCGCCCCCTACGAGTCTGGGACGGGGCCGTTAACTATGGCTACACCTTC; cdr3_aa: CSVRPLRVWDGAVNYGYTF
d_call: NA; v_call: TRBV10-3; clone_size: many; j_call: TRBJ2-1; cdr3_nt: TGTGCCATCAGTGAGTCGTGGGGGGCCTCCTACAATGAGCAGTTCTTC; cdr3_aa: CAISESWGASYNEQFF
d_call: TRBD1; v_call: TRBV5-1; clone_size: NA; j_call: TRBJ2-1; cdr3_nt: TGCGCCAGCAGCTCCTCCGGGACAGGGTACAGTGAGCAGTTCTTC; cdr3_aa: CASSSSGTGYSEQFF
d_call: NA; v_call: TRBV7-9; clone_size: NA; j_call: TRBJ1-4; cdr3_nt: TGTGCCTGCAGCTTTGGGGCAACTAATGAAAAACTGTTTTTT; cdr3_aa: CACSFGATNEKLFF
d_call: TRBD1; v_call: TRBV12-3/TRBV12-4; clone_size: NA; j_call: TRBJ2-5; cdr3_nt: TGTGCCAGCAGCTTTACCCGGGACAGGGGTGAGACCCAGTACTTC; cdr3_aa: CASSFTRDRGETQYF
d_call: NA; v_call: TRBV5-5; clone_size: NA; j_call: TRBJ2-1; cdr3_nt: TGTGCCAGCAGCTTGGTTTTACTAGAGCAGTTCTTC; cdr3_aa: CASSLVLLEQFF
d_call: TRBD2; v_call: TRBV12-3/TRBV12-4; clone_size: few; j_call: TRBJ2-5; cdr3_nt: TGTGCCAGTAGCGGGGAACTAGCGGGAGAAGAGACCCAGTACTTC; cdr3_aa: CASSGELAGEETQYF
d_call: TRBD2; v_call: TRBV11-2; clone_size: few; j_call: TRBJ2-3; cdr3_nt: TGTGCCAGCAGCCTTGTCCTCGGGACTAGCGCCTATACGCAGTATTTT; cdr3_aa: CASSLVLGTSAYTQYF
d_call: NA; v_call: TRBV20-1; clone_size: NA; j_call: TRBJ2-7; cdr3_nt: TGCAGTGCTGACGGTGGAACACAGAATCACGAGCAGTACTTC; cdr3_aa: CSADGGTQNHEQYF
d_call: TRBD1; v_call: TRBV5-1; clone_size: NA; j_call: TRBJ2-1; cdr3_nt: TGCGCCAGCAGCTTGGATCAGGGGGCTATCGGTGAGCAGTTCTTC; cdr3_aa: CASSLDQGAIGEQFF
d_call: NA; v_call: TRBV20-1; clone_size: NA; j_call: TRBJ2-5; cdr3_nt: TGCAGTGCTAGAGAGATAAAAAACCCCCGAAATGAGCAGTACTTC; cdr3_aa: CSAREIKNPRNEQYF
d_call: TRBD2; v_call: TRBV20-1; clone_size: NA; j_call: TRBJ2-1; cdr3_nt: TGCAGTGCTAGATCCCCTCCGGGACTAGATTACAATGAGCAGTTCTTC; cdr3_aa: CSARSPPGLDYNEQFF
d_call: TRBD2; v_call: TRBV27; clone_size: few; j_call: TRBJ2-1; cdr3_nt: TGTGCCAGCAGTTACGGACTAGCCTCTCTCAATGAGCAGTTCTTC; cdr3_aa: CASSYGLASLNEQFF
d_call: NA; v_call: TRBV27; clone_size: NA; j_call: TRBJ2-5; cdr3_nt: TGTGCCAGCAGTTTATGGTCGGGAGTTGAGACCCAGTACTTC; cdr3_aa: CASSLWSGVETQYF